Reported below is one T cell receptor beta chain. What it recognizes is unknown. The sample is drawn from a study of OX40 agonist ivuxolimab in advanced cancers. Study as a whole: Of mixed ages from about 23 to 79 and averaging roughly 64 years, the group was 65% to 85% male. Partial response was recorded in three patients: one hepatocellular carcinoma and two cutaneous melanoma cases. General observations from the study: Nonresponders, in some cases, also had low normalized T-cell clonal expansion. Partly responding patients at 0.1-3.0 mg/kg showed some of the smallest clonal expansion.

Repertoires were generated with immunoSEQ multiplex PCR, while TCRdb's copy carries only in-frame clones and drops some. The sample has approximately 72,000 clones; roughly 89% are singletons. The CDR3 totals 13 residues. Trimming shortened V by 2 bases and J by 4 bases, and 9 bases separated the two germline ends. In germline, CDR1 is SGHDT, CDR2 YYEEEE. The specimen was CD4+ or CD8+ T cells sorted from blood, collected in a trial of the OX40 agonist ivuxolimab. The receptor was derived from an adult with an advanced solid tumor such as melanoma, head and neck, liver or kidney cancer. J is TRBJ1-2 and V is TRBV5-6; a possible D gene is TRBD1 (6 bases). The CDR3 coding sequence is TGTGCCAGCAGCTTTACAGGGATCTATGGCTACACCTTC. Its protein is CASSFTGIYGYTF.